What follows are 10 T cell receptor beta chains derived from one specimen sequenced in a study of blood T cell repertoires in COVID-19. The data were produced by immunoSEQ multiplex PCR, yet TCRdb's version contains in-frame clones alone and is incomplete. The sample yields 220,000 or so clones, about 78% seen once. The sample consisted of peripheral blood. The source is a woman in her seventies with acute or convalescent COVID-19.

The chain has TRBV24-1 and TRBJ1-5; a weak D match, TRBD1 (6 bases). CDR1 KGHDR and CDR2 SFDVKD come from the germline V gene. This CDR3 has 13 residues. The V end was cut by 9 bases, the J end by 9 bases, with 17 bases between. DNA of the CDR3: TGTGCCACCCTTGGACAGTCATGTACGCCCCAGCATTTT. This encodes CATLGQSCTPQHF.

V and J are TRBV2 and TRBJ2-3; TRBD2 might be the D (5 bases). The CDR3 sequence is 14 residues long. V was cut by 2 bases and J by 5 bases, with 11 bases left in between. The germline gives CDR1 SNHLY, CDR2 FYNNEI. For the CDR3, the DNA is TGTGCCAGCAGTGAATTTATCCGGGGAGATACGCAGTATTTT. Its protein product is CASSEFIRGDTQYF.

This clone was seen only a few times. The rearrangement joins TRBV30 to TRBJ2-1, with TRBD2 matching 8 bases. The trim removed 3 bases at V and 9 bases at J, leaving 4 bases unmatched. CDR1 is GTSNPN, CDR2 SVGIG, per germline (reference sequence). This CDR3 is built from 12 residues. CDR3 sequence reads: CAWSPGGTEQFF. The CDR3 coding sequence is TGTGCCTGGAGCCCGGGAGGGACTGAGCAGTTCTTC.

The chain joins TRBV27 to TRBJ2-5; 7 bases are a match to TRBD1. Germline V gene lookup returns CDR1 MNHEY and CDR2 SMNVEV (reference sequence). CDR3 length equals 13 residues. Trimming took 3 bases from V and 4 from J; bases not matched to a gene: 2. The chain's CDR3 is CASSFAGGETQYF. In DNA form, the CDR3 reads TGTGCCAGCAGTTTCGCAGGGGGAGAGACCCAGTACTTC.

This chain connects TRBV7-2 to TRBJ2-1; 13 bases map to TRBD2. V lost 5 bases, J lost 9 bases, and 10 bases stayed unmatched. The CDR3 totals 16 residues. The germline gives CDR1 SGHTA, CDR2 FQGNSA. This chain's CDR3 is CASSIRIRTSGSEQFF. The DNA of the CDR3 is TGTGCCAGCAGCATAAGAATTCGGACTAGCGGGAGTGAGCAGTTCTTC.

This clone occurred once. The J gene is TRBJ2-7, the V gene TRBV29-1; 8 nucleotides align to TRBD1. V was clipped by 6 bases and J by 4 bases; unmatched bases: 14. The CDR3 totals 15 residues. Germline CDR1 reads SQVTM; CDR2 reads ANQGSEA. Here the CDR3 reads CSVPRLDRVEYEQYF. As DNA, the CDR3 is TGCAGCGTCCCCCGGCTGGACAGGGTCGAGTACGAGCAGTACTTC.

CDR3 region: CASSLGGTSGPQETQYF. In DNA form, the CDR3 reads TGTGCCAGCAGCTTAGGGGGGACTAGCGGGCCTCAAGAGACCCAGTACTTC. The chain links TRBV7-2 to TRBJ2-5, with 12 bases matching TRBD2. Germline V gives CDR1 SGHTA, CDR2 FQGNSA. J was trimmed by 2 bases and V by 1 base; bases with no gene match: 5. The CDR3 contains 17 residues.

This clone was detected a few times. The genes are TRBV5-1 and TRBJ1-4, with D tentatively TRBD1 (6 bases). Trimming removed 1 base from V and 4 bases from J, with 14 bases in between. The length of the CDR3 is 16 residues. Germline CDR1 and CDR2: SGHRS and YFSETQ. CDR3 sequence: CASSLSSGGGNEKLFF. The CDR3 coding sequence is TGCGCCAGCAGCTTGTCCTCGGGAGGGGGTAATGAAAAACTGTTTTTT. The whole variable domain, filled in from reference TRBV5-1 and TRBJ1-4, reads KAGVTQTPRYLIKTRGQQVTLSCSPISGHRSVSWYQQTPGQGLQFLFEYFSETQRNKGNFPGRFSGRQFSNSRSEMNVSTLELGDSALYLCASSLSSGGGNEKLFFGSGTQLSVL.

V and J are TRBV27 and TRBJ2-3; D gene ambiguous. This CDR3 has 16 amino acids. Germline V gene sequence: CDR1 MNHEY, CDR2 SMNVEV (reference sequence). Trimming pared 5 bases from V and 0 bases from J, leaving 15 bases between. CDR3 loop: CASSPQLATSTDTQYF. In DNA, the CDR3 is TGTGCCAGCAGTCCTCAATTGGCGACAAGCACAGATACGCAGTATTTT.

The V gene is TRBV3-1 (or the pseudogene TRBV3-2), the J gene TRBJ2-2; the D is unclear. There are 13 residues in the CDR3. CDR1 and CDR2 (germline): LGHDT, YNNKEL (reference sequence). V lost 0 bases and J lost 7, with 6 bases in between. The CDR3 DNA reads as TGTGCCAGCAGCCAAGATGTCCACGGGGAGCTGTTTTTT. It yields the protein CASSQDVHGELFF.